These 23 T cell receptor beta chains were all obtained from the same sample, sequenced in a study of T cells in Graves' hyperthyroidism and ophthalmopathy. The source material, RNA transcripts, was used to amplify TCR beta CDR3 regions. An initial round of RT-PCR targeting the TCR CDR3 relied on the HTBI primer set. TCRdb independently ran MiXCR on the multiplex PCR reads; one entry per CDR3 protein. The sample has under 400,000 distinct CDR3 sequences; about 12% are singletons. The sequenced sample consisted of blood. Source of these receptors: a woman under 30 with Graves' hyperthyroidism.

This clonotype was seen at least ten times. The V gene is TRBV10-3, the J gene TRBJ1-5; D not resolved. CDR3 length equals 13 residues. The V gene's germline CDR1 is ENHRY and CDR2 SYGVKD. Trimming left V 10 bases short and J 0 bases short, with 10 bases between. The CDR3 sequence: CATASGSNQPQHF. CDR3 in DNA: TGTGCCACCGCGTCCGGTAGCAATCAGCCCCAGCATTTT.

This clonotype showed up many times. This sequence joins TRBV7-8 and TRBJ2-7; D is uncertain. The germline gives CDR1 SGHVS, CDR2 FQNEAQ. V lost 3 bases and J lost 2, with 14 bases in between. The CDR3 runs 15 residues. The CDR3 nucleotides read TGTGCCAGCAGCTTTAGCACCCGTGCGCCCTACGAGCAGTACTTC. Translated: CASSFSTRAPYEQYF.

This clonotype showed up just a few times. The chain joins TRBV7-9 to TRBJ2-3; D possibly corresponds to TRBD1 (6 bases). The germline V and J ends were trimmed by 2 bases and 0 bases, with 9 bases remaining between them. CDR1 and CDR2 (germline): SEHNR, FQNEAQ (reference sequence). CDR3 size: 15 residues. CDR3 in DNA: TGTGCCAGCAGCTTATCCCAGGGGAGCACAGATACGCAGTATTTT. Its translation is CASSLSQGSTDTQYF.

This clonotype was detected many times. The chain links TRBV7-3 to TRBJ1-6; 11 bases agree with TRBD1. This CDR3 comprises 17 residues. V shed 7 bases, J shed 10 bases, and the junction held 15 bases outside the gene matches. Germline V gene sequence: CDR1 SGHTA, CDR2 FQGTGA. The CDR3 reads CASTLPSPGQGESPLHF. The CDR3 region has the DNA TGTGCCAGCACCCTCCCGTCCCCGGGACAGGGGGAGTCACCCCTCCACTTT.

This clonotype was seen only a few times. V gene TRBV7-9 combines with J gene TRBJ1-4; perhaps TRBD1 as D (5 bases). CDR1 and CDR2 from the germline V gene are SEHNR and FQNEAQ (reference sequence). The CDR3 totals 17 residues. Trimming pared 5 bases from V and 3 bases from J, leaving 19 bases between. In DNA form, the CDR3 reads TGTGCCAGCAGCCCCCTTCCCGGGACGGCTCCTAATGAAAAACTGTTTTTT. It yields the protein CASSPLPGTAPNEKLFF.

This clonotype was seen only once. The V call is TRBV7-3, the J call TRBJ1-3, with D perhaps matching TRBD1 (6 bases). V lost 5 bases and J lost 0, with 14 bases in between. Germline V gene data show CDR1 as SGHTA and CDR2 as FQGTGA. The CDR3 runs 16 residues. The DNA of the CDR3 is TGTGCCAGCAGCCTTGGACAGCTAACCTCTGGAAACACCATATATTTT. Encoded protein: CASSLGQLTSGNTIYF. Variable domain in full (rest from reference TRBV7-3 and TRBJ1-3): GAGVSQTPSNKVTEKGKYVELRCDPISGHTALYWYRQSLGQGPEFLIYFQGTGAADDSGLPNDRFFAVRPEGSVSTLKIQRTERGDSAVYLCASSLGQLTSGNTIYFGEGSWLTVV.

This clonotype was detected only a few times. The chain joins TRBV29-1 to TRBJ2-7; D gene ambiguous. Trimming left V 0 bases short and J 9 bases short, with 15 bases between. This CDR3 is built from 13 residues. The germline V gene has CDR1 SQVTM and CDR2 ANQGSEA. The CDR3 DNA reads as TGCAGCGTTGAAGATTGGAAAGGTTTTGGGCAGTACTTC. It yields the protein CSVEDWKGFGQYF.

This clonotype was recorded at least ten times. This chain joins TRBV5-1 and TRBJ2-7; D is possibly TRBD2 (5 bases). CDR1 and CDR2 from the germline V gene are SGHRS and YFSETQ. The CDR3 totals 15 residues. The V end lost 2 bases, the J end lost 7 bases, and 19 bases lay between the germline ends. CDR3 sequence: CASSFSQEVGLEQYF. In DNA form, the CDR3 reads TGCGCCAGCAGCTTTTCGCAGGAGGTGGGGTTGGAGCAGTACTTC. Full variable domain (missing parts from reference TRBV5-1 and TRBJ2-7): KAGVTQTPRYLIKTRGQQVTLSCSPISGHRSVSWYQQTPGQGLQFLFEYFSETQRNKGNFPGRFSGRQFSNSRSEMNVSTLELGDSALYLCASSFSQEVGLEQYFGPGTRLTVT.

This clonotype has a count of ten or more. The rearrangement joins TRBV6-2 or TRBV6-3 to TRBJ2-5, with D perhaps TRBD1 or TRBD2 (5 bases each). The CDR3 has 14 residues. V was pared by 7 bases and J by 5 bases, with 17 bases between. Germline values: CDR1 MNHEY, CDR2 SVGEGT. The CDR3 is CASTRGRSVETQYF. The CDR3 region has the DNA TGTGCCAGCACCCGGGGCCGGTCAGTGGAGACCCAGTACTTC.

This chain uses TRBV20-1 with TRBJ2-7, with TRBD1 matching over 9 bases. Looked up from germline, CDR1 is DFQATT and CDR2 is SNEGSKA (reference sequence). The CDR3 runs to 15 residues. J lost 4 bases, V lost 0 bases, and 7 bases had no gene match. The CDR3 DNA sequence: TGCAGTGCTAGAGATCAAGGACAGGGGTGGTACGAGCAGTACTTC. This gives the protein CSARDQGQGWYEQYF.

At least ten counts were recorded for this clonotype. The chain combines TRBV20-1 with TRBJ1-2; D not certain. CDR1 DFQATT and CDR2 SNEGSKA come from the germline V gene (reference sequence). The CDR3 covers 14 residues. V was shortened by 2 bases and J by 1 base, with 11 bases between the two germline ends. CDR3 nucleotide sequence: TGCAGTGCTAGAAGCGAGGGCCTTAACTATGGCTACACCTTC. Translation gives CSARSEGLNYGYTF.

With respect to this clonotype: A much larger clone differs from this one at a single base, so this may be a read error. V is TRBV12-3 or TRBV12-4 and J is TRBJ1-2; 7 nucleotides line up with TRBD1. This CDR3 spans 15 amino acids. The CDR3 protein is CSSRLGTGVNYGYTF. Written as DNA, the CDR3 is TGTTCCAGCAGACTTGGTACAGGGGTTAACTATGGCTACACCTTC.

This chain connects TRBV4-1 to TRBJ2-2; D not certain. Germline V CDR1 and CDR2: MGHRA, YSYEKL. Trimming removed 1 base from V and 8 bases from J, with 14 bases in between. The CDR3 is made up of 15 amino acids. CDR3 nucleotides: TGCGCCAGCAGCCAAGTTGATAGGGAAGCTGGGGAGCTGTTTTTT. It specifies CASSQVDREAGELFF.

Comments on this clonotype: One junction end does not reproduce the germline sequence, and a read error may be involved. The rearrangement joins TRBV9 to TRBJ2-2; TRBD2 might be the D (6 bases). The germline V gene encodes CDR1 SGDLS and CDR2 YYNGEE. The CDR3 totals 14 residues. The CDR3 sequence: CASSVVTGAGGLFF. The CDR3 bases are TGTGCCAGCAGCGTAGTTACCGGGGCCGGGGGGCTGTTTTTT.

This clonotype was counted at least ten times. The chain combines TRBV12-3 or TRBV12-4 with TRBJ1-2, with D perhaps matching TRBD1 (5 bases). The CDR3 covers 15 residues. With 5 bases removed from V and 4 bases from J, the gap between germline ends came to 17 bases. The CDR3 bases are TGTGCCAGCAGTCTGGGCGGAAGGGGCGGCTATGGCTACACCTTC. Translation gives CASSLGGRGGYGYTF.

At least ten counts were recorded for this clonotype. V usage is TRBV20-1 and J usage is TRBJ2-5; TRBD2 aligns across 7 bases. This CDR3 has 13 amino acids. Germline values: CDR1 DFQATT, CDR2 SNEGSKA (reference sequence). Trimming at V came to 6 bases and at J to 1 base, leaving 5 bases not matched to a gene. Written as DNA, the CDR3 is TGCAGTGCCACGGGACTATCCCAAGAGACCCAGTACTTC. It is translated as CSATGLSQETQYF.

The rearrangement uses TRBV5-5 and TRBJ2-2; no clear D. The CDR3 is made up of 16 amino acids. Trimming removed 2 bases at V and 0 bases at J, with 11 bases between. Looked up from germline, CDR1 is SGHKS and CDR2 is YYEKEE (reference sequence). CDR3: CASSFREIANTGELFF. The CDR3 bases are TGTGCCAGCAGCTTTAGGGAAATCGCGAACACCGGGGAGCTGTTTTTT.

The rearrangement uses TRBV7-3 and TRBJ2-3; no clear D gene. The V end lost 2 bases, the J end lost 3 bases, and 15 bases lay between the germline ends. The germline V gene has CDR1 SGHTA and CDR2 FQGTGA. The CDR3 covers 16 residues. The CDR3 is CASSLGHGSGTDTQYF. DNA of the CDR3: TGTGCCAGCAGCTTAGGGCATGGCAGTGGAACAGATACGCAGTATTTT.

This chain joins TRBV3-1 and TRBJ1-4, with a tentative D call TRBD1 (5 bases). The CDR3 totals 15 residues. V was trimmed by 1 base and J by 10 bases, leaving 16 bases between them. Looked up from germline, CDR1 is LGHDT and CDR2 is YNNKEL (reference sequence). The CDR3: CASSQGGAGVVKLFF. For the CDR3, the DNA is TGTGCCAGCAGCCAAGGTGGTGCGGGGGTGGTAAAACTGTTTTTT.

The CDR3 here is CSARNLGGARRGTDTQYF. For the CDR3, the DNA is TGCAGTGCTAGGAATTTGGGGGGGGCCCGGAGGGGCACAGATACGCAGTATTTT. The chain carries TRBV20-1 and TRBJ2-3, with D possibly being TRBD2 (7 bases). From germline, CDR1 is DFQATT and CDR2 SNEGSKA (reference sequence). V lost 3 bases and J lost 1, with 23 bases in between. There are 18 residues in the CDR3.

This clonotype has ten or more counts. This rearrangement joins TRBV2 to TRBJ2-3; tentatively, D is TRBD2 (7 bases). Looked up from germline, CDR1 is SNHLY and CDR2 is FYNNEI. V was clipped by 0 bases and J by 6 bases, with 13 bases between them. CDR3 length: 15 amino acids. The CDR3, as DNA: TGTGCCAGCAGTGAAGCGTTCGGGGGGCGCGATACGCAGTATTTT. This encodes CASSEAFGGRDTQYF.

This clonotype was counted between two and nine times. The chain employs TRBV29-1 and TRBJ2-3, with 8 nucleotides matching TRBD1. The CDR3 length is 14 residues. With 6 bases clipped from V and 1 base from J, the junction kept 6 bases outside the gene matches. Germline lookup yields CDR1 SQVTM and CDR2 ANQGSEA. The CDR3 spells CSVTKDRGTDTQYF. The CDR3 DNA follows: TGCAGCGTGACAAAGGACAGGGGCACAGATACGCAGTATTTT.

The chain has TRBV24-1 and TRBJ2-5, with D unresolved. Trimming left V 4 bases short and J 1 base short, with 12 bases between. The CDR3 loop spans 15 amino acids. Looked up from germline, CDR1 is KGHDR and CDR2 is SFDVKD. Here the CDR3 reads CATSDPNLAQETQYF. In DNA form, the CDR3 reads TGTGCCACCAGTGACCCCAATTTGGCCCAAGAGACCCAGTACTTC.